A selection of T cell receptor beta chains follows, all from one sample in a study of blood T cell repertoires in COVID-19. Method: immunoSEQ multiplex PCR; TCRdb's copy keeps in-frame clones and lacks some. In the table there are around 80,000 clones, 82% of which are singletons. What was sequenced was peripheral blood. The receptor source for this set is a human donor in a cohort sampled during active COVID-19. Each CDR3 is given without its conserved first and last residue.

J	V	CDR3
TRBJ2-7	TRBV6-1	ASSGLTGTGMSYEQY
TRBJ2-2	TRBV6-5	ASSSPGLVPGELF
TRBJ1-5	TRBV2	ASSEEGRQPQH
TRBJ2-7	TRBV19	ASTPRQGGYEQY
TRBJ2-4	TRBV6-5	ASSVPGGDIQY
TRBJ2-7	TRBV5-4	ASSFGQGGYEQY
TRBJ2-5	TRBV2	ASHLQPQETQY
TRBJ1-2	TRBV6-5	ATRAPSGGYT
TRBJ2-2	TRBV2	ASSWDRENTGELF
TRBJ2-1	TRBV5-4	ASSLPSWANEQF
TRBJ1-5	TRBV18	ASSPPSGVRNQPQH
TRBJ2-5	TRBV7-9	ASSLYGKETQY
TRBJ1-3	TRBV11-2	ASSLSGVSGNTIY
TRBJ2-1	TRBV9	ASSLGVAGYNEQF
TRBJ1-4	TRBV5-1	ASSTQGGPNEKLF
TRBJ2-3	TRBV24-1	ATSDGGAFGDTQY
TRBJ2-2	TRBV2	ASSDRQGPLNTGELF
TRBJ1-5	TRBV4-1	ASSHGQGQGFTQPQH
TRBJ2-2	TRBV5-1	ASSRDRGMDGELF
TRBJ2-1	TRBV7-9	ALIGSGGFNEQF
TRBJ1-5	TRBV5-8	ASSWGRGYNQPQH
TRBJ2-7	TRBV18	ASSLGTSGPYEQY
TRBJ2-7	TRBV6-2/TRBV6-3	ASSYMAEQY
TRBJ2-3	TRBV9	ASSVGLAGPTDTQY
TRBJ2-5	TRBV6-5	ASSYRLSGGGETQY
TRBJ2-7	TRBV19	ASSIAGGNSYEQY
TRBJ1-2	TRBV7-2	ASSAGPATNYGYT
TRBJ1-2	TRBV6-2/TRBV6-3	ASSYLDRAPT
TRBJ2-5	TRBV7-2	ASSATSGGAKTQY
TRBJ1-5	TRBV19	ASSTRRNQPQH
TRBJ1-6	TRBV28	ASSLPGGFSPLH
TRBJ2-1	TRBV10-2	ASSFLAGGPDEQF
TRBJ1-1	TRBV11-2	ASSLRFGAF
TRBJ2-7	TRBV4-2	ASSQLTGPVEQY
TRBJ2-7	TRBV7-7	ASSEEGRRGLALEQY
TRBJ2-1	TRBV11-2	ASSLGGGAYNEQF
TRBJ2-7	TRBV28	ASSLGTAWGEQY
TRBJ2-7	TRBV30	AWSPPTGIIYEQY
TRBJ1-2	TRBV18	ASSYLDRGVTYGYT
TRBJ2-1	TRBV6-5	ASSLQRGGRDEQF
TRBJ1-2	TRBV5-1	ASSRQGEDGYT
TRBJ1-5	TRBV19	ASSIGVADSNQPQH
TRBJ2-7	TRBV4-2	ASSQDFTGGRHEQY